The clone carrying this TCR beta chain was seen at least ten times. Its antigen is currently unknown. The data were obtained in a study of T cells in Graves' hyperthyroidism and ophthalmopathy. General study results and limits: Ophthalmopathy stood apart from stable hyperthyroidism in a 13 V-J model. The blood repertoire included most of the expanded thyroid clonotypes above 0.001.

V was trimmed by 4 bases and J by 0 bases, leaving 18 bases between them. Germline lookup yields CDR1 SEHNR and CDR2 FQNEAQ (reference sequence). The CDR3 has 17 residues. Stable Graves' hyperthyroidism meant no ophthalmopathy progression within 18 months. This sample holds PBMCs from roughly 10 ml fresh peripheral blood. Amplified TCR beta CDR3 regions derived from RNA transcripts. With the HTBI primer set, the TCR CDR3 went through a first round of RT-PCR. TCRdb re-called the multiplex PCR reads with MiXCR, one entry per CDR3 protein. The table shows 350,000 to 400,000 distinct CDR3 sequences, with 15% occurring only once.

This sequence joins TRBV7-9 and TRBJ2-5; D unresolved. The sample comprised blood. The source is a young woman with Graves' hyperthyroidism. The CDR3 coding sequence is TGTGCCAGCAGCTCATCAGGCCCGACCGTTCACCAAGAGACCCAGTACTTC. It encodes CASSSSGPTVHQETQYF.